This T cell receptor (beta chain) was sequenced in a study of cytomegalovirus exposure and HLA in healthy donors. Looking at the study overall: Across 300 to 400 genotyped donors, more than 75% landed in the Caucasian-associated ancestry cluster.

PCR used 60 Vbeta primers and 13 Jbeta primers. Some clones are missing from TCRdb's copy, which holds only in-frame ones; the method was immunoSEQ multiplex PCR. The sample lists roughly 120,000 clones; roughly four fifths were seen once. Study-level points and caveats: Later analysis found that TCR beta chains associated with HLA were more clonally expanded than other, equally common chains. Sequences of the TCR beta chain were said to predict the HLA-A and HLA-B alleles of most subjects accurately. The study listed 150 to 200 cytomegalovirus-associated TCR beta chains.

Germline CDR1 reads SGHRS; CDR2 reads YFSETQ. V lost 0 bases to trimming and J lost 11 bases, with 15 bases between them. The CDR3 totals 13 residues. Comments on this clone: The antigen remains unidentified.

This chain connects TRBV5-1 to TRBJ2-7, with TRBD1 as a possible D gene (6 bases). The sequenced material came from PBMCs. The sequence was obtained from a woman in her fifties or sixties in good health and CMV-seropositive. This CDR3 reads CASSLDREAMEYF. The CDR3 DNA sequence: TGCGCCAGCAGCTTGGACAGGGAAGCCATGGAGTACTTC. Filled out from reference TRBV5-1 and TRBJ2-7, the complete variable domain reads KAGVTQTPRYLIKTRGQQVTLSCSPISGHRSVSWYQQTPGQGLQFLFEYFSETQRNKGNFPGRFSGRQFSNSRSEMNVSTLELGDSALYLCASSLDREAMEYFGPGTRLTVT.